The T cell receptor beta chain described here comes from a study of tumor-infiltrating lymphocytes in oesophageal squamous cell carcinoma. This clonotype was recorded many times. TCRdb re-derived calls from the PCR reads in MiXCR, one entry per CDR3 protein. Altogether 20,000 or so distinct CDR3 sequences are present, 35% to 45% being singletons, with the ten largest covering roughly 38%. Germline V gene data show CDR1 as ENHRY and CDR2 as SYGVKD. CDR3 length: 15 amino acids. The ends were cut back, 5 bases at V and 9 bases at J, with 17 bases in the middle. The specimen was esophageal tumor tissue. The TCR was taken from a male donor with esophageal squamous cell carcinoma. The gene calls are TRBV10-3 and TRBJ1-6; D gene ambiguous. For the CDR3, the DNA is TGTGCCATCAGTCCAAGCCCAGGTGACGGTTCACCCCTCCACTTT. This sequence encodes CAISPSPGDGSPLHF.